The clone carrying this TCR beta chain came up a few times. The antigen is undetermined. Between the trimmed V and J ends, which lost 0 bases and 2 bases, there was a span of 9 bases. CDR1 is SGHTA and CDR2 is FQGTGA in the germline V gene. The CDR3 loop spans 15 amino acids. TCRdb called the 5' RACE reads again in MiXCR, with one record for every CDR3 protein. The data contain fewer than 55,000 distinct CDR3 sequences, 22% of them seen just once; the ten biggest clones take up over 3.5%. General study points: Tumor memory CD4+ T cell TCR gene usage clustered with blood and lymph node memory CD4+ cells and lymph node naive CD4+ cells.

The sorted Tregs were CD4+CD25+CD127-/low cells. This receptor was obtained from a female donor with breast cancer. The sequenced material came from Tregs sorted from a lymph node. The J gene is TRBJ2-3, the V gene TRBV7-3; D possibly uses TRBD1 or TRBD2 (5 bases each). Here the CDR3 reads CASSLTLGTTDTQYF. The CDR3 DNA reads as TGTGCCAGCAGCTTAACATTAGGGACCACAGATACGCAGTATTTT.